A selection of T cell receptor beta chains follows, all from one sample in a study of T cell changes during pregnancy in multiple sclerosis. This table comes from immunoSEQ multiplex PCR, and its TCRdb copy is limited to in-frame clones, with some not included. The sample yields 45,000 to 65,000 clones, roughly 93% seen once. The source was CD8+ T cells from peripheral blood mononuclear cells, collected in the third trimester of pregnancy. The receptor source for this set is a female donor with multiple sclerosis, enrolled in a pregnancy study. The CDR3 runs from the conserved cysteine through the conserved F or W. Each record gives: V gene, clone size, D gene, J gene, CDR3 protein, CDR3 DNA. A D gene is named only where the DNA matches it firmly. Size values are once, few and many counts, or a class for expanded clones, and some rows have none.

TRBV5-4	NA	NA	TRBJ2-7	CASSLYQGGNEQYF	TGTGCCAGCAGCTTATATCAGGGTGGAAACGAGCAGTACTTC
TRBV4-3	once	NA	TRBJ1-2	CASSQVTLLSPPRSYTF	TGCGCCAGCAGCCAAGTGACCCTTCTCAGCCCGCCTAGAAGCTACACCTTC
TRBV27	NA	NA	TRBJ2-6	CASSLRAGYNSGANVLTF	TGTGCCAGCAGTTTACGTGCAGGGTATAACTCTGGGGCCAACGTCCTGACTTTC
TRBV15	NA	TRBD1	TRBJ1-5	CATRTQGGNQPQHF	TGTGCCACGAGGACCCAGGGGGGTAATCAGCCCCAGCATTTT
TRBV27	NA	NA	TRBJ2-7	CASSLIGRGYEQYF	TGTGCCAGCAGTTTAATCGGCAGGGGTTACGAGCAGTACTTC
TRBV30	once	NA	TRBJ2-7	CACMDSSLRLGYEQYF	TGTGCCTGCATGGACAGCTCACTTAGATTAGGGTACGAGCAGTACTTC
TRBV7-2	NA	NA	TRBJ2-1	CASSLRDRAGGPYNEQFF	TGTGCCAGCAGCTTAAGGGACAGGGCGGGAGGCCCATACAATGAGCAGTTCTTC
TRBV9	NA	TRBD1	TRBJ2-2	CASSVASQGAVTGELFF	TGTGCCAGCAGCGTAGCTAGTCAGGGGGCGGTCACCGGGGAGCTGTTTTTT
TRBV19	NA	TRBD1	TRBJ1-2	CATGQGADGYTF	TGTGCCACCGGACAGGGGGCGGATGGCTACACCTTC
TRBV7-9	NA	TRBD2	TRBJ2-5	CASSQLAAKETQYF	TGTGCCAGCAGCCAACTAGCGGCTAAAGAGACCCAGTACTTC
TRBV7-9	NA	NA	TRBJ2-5	CASSLLGVYGQETQYF	TGTGCCAGCAGCTTACTCGGGGTATATGGGCAAGAGACCCAGTACTTC
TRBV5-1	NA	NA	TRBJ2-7	CASSPFGGEPYEQYF	TGCGCCAGCAGCCCGTTCGGAGGGGAACCCTACGAGCAGTACTTC
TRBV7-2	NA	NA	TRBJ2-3	CASSRVGGPGTDTQYF	TGTGCCAGCAGCCGCGTCGGAGGGCCGGGTACAGATACGCAGTATTTT
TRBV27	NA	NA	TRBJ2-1	CASRRGYNEQFF	TGTGCCAGTCGGCGGGGCTACAATGAGCAGTTCTTC
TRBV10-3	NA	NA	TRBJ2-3	CAISARTVTDTQYF	TGTGCCATCAGTGCTCGGACTGTTACAGATACGCAGTATTTT
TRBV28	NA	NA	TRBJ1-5	CASSPGQFNQPQHF	TGTGCCAGCAGTCCTGGACAGTTCAATCAGCCCCAGCATTTT
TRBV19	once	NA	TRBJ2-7	CASSMGSGVYEQYF	TGTGCCAGTAGTATGGGGTCGGGGGTCTACGAGCAGTACTTC
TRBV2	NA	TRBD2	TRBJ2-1	CARTGLAGSVYNEQFF	TGTGCCAGGACGGGACTAGCGGGGTCGGTATACAATGAGCAGTTCTTC
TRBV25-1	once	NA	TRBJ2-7	CASSPGLLDEQYF	TGTGCCAGCAGTCCGGGACTCCTCGACGAGCAGTACTTC
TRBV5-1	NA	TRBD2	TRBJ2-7	CASSFRSGDYEQYF	TGCGCCAGCAGCTTTCGTAGCGGGGACTACGAGCAGTACTTC
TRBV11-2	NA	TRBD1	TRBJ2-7	CASSRFRDRLYEQYF	TGTGCCAGCAGCAGATTCCGGGACAGACTCTACGAGCAGTACTTC
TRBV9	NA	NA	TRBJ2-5	CASSAYSSQETQYF	TGTGCCAGCAGCGCGTACAGCTCTCAAGAGACCCAGTACTTC
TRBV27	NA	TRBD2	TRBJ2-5	CASSYSGTSGETQYF	TGTGCCAGCAGTTACTCCGGGACTAGCGGGGAGACCCAGTACTTC
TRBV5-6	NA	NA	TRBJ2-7	CASYGQPDYEQYF	TGTGCCAGCTACGGACAGCCCGACTACGAGCAGTACTTC
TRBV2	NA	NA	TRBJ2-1	CASRGGDTVNIEQFF	TGTGCCAGCAGGGGTGGGGACACCGTTAATATAGAGCAGTTCTTC
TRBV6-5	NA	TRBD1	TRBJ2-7	CASSYRGTGVFEQYF	TGTGCCAGCAGTTACCGGGGGACAGGGGTCTTCGAGCAGTACTTC
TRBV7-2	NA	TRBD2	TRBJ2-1	CASSLTGLAVSSYNEQFF	TGTGCCAGCAGCTTAACGGGACTAGCGGTTAGCTCCTACAATGAGCAGTTCTTC
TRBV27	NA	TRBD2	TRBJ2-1	CASSLIAGVYNEQFF	TGTGCCAGCAGTTTAATAGCGGGAGTCTACAATGAGCAGTTCTTC
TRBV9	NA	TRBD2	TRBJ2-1	CASSSSSGNEQFF	TGTGCCAGCAGCTCTTCTAGCGGCAATGAGCAGTTCTTC
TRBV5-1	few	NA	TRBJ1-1	CASSLQLNTEAFF	TGCGCCAGCAGCTTACAGCTAAACACTGAAGCTTTCTTT
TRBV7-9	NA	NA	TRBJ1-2	CASSLQLNYGYTF	TGTGCCAGCAGCCTTCAGTTAAACTATGGCTACACCTTC
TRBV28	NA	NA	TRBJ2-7	CATALRSEQYF	TGTGCCACCGCCCTTAGATCCGAGCAGTACTTC
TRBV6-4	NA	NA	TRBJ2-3	CASSAGETDTQYF	TGTGCCAGCAGTGCTGGGGAGACAGATACGCAGTATTTT
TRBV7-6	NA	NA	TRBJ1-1	CASSLVDEGNTEAFF	TGTGCCAGCAGCTTAGTAGACGAGGGGAACACTGAAGCTTTCTTT
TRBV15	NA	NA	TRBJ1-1	CATRGGLTVRNTEAFF	TGTGCCACTCGGGGAGGGTTGACAGTGAGAAACACTGAAGCTTTCTTT